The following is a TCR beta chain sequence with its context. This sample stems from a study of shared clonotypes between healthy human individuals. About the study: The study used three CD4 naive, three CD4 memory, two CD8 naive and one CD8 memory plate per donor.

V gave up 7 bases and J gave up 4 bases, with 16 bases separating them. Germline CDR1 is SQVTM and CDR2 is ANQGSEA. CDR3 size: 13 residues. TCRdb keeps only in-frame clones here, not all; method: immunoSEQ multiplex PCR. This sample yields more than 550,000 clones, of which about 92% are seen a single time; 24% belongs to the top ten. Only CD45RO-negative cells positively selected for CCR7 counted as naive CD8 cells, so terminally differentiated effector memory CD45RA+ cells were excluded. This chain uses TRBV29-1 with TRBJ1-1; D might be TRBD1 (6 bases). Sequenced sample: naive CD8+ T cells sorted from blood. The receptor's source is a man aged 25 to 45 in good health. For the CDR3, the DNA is TGCAGCGCCGGAGGGGGTGTGGGCACTGAAGCTTTCTTT. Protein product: CSAGGGVGTEAFF.